This T cell receptor beta chain was found in a study of T cell responses to AZD1222 COVID-19 vaccine. Study as a whole: Pooled samples include second doses given at about 4 or 12 weeks. Study-wide findings and caveats: Repertoire sampling was restricted to post-peak T cell response timepoints. The number of AZD1222 recipients seropositive at baseline was only five to seven. A mostly white British donor set with more females was recruited, and clonal diversity was possibly underestimated.

The CDR3 spans 13 residues. Germline CDR1 is GTSNPN and CDR2 is SVGIG (reference sequence). V lost 4 bases to trimming and J lost 8 bases, with 17 bases between them. The table came from immunoSEQ multiplex PCR; TCRdb's copy has only in-frame clones and leaves some out. The repertoire has some 150,000 clones, about 91% of them found once; the top ten carry over 12%. Details on this clone: Its antigen is unidentified.

The V call is TRBV30, the J call TRBJ1-2; no definite D call. This receptor was obtained from an adult in good health. The material was peripheral blood, obtained on day 0 of AZD1222 vaccination. In nucleotides, the CDR3 is TGTGCCTGGACCTACGTAAACTATGGCGGCTACACCTTC. It specifies CAWTYVNYGGYTF.